The T cell receptor beta chain described here comes from a study of neurological immune-mediated disorders. V trimming: 6 bases; J trimming: 0 bases; junction bases outside the gene matches: 8. The CDR3 runs 18 residues. Germline CDR1 is MDHEN and CDR2 is SYDVKM. In this sample, this clonotype turned up many times. TCRdb called the 5' RACE reads again in MiXCR, with one record for every CDR3 protein. The sample contains 44,000 or so distinct CDR3 sequences, just under 6.5% of which appear only once. V and J are TRBV28 and TRBJ1-6, with TRBD1 matching 10 bases. Sequencing was carried out using CD4+ T cells from blood. The sequence derives from a woman in her thirties or forties in good health. In nucleotides, the CDR3 is TGTGCCAGCAGATCCCCGGACAGGGGGAGCTCCTATAATTCACCCCTCCACTTT. Its translation: CASRSPDRGSSYNSPLHF.